A selection of T cell receptor beta chains follows, all from one sample in a study of control samples from healthy donors and cancer patients. Clones were read by immunoSEQ multiplex PCR, and TCRdb kept only the in-frame ones, dropping some. This table has 170,000 or so clones, approximately 92% appearing once. The source material was blood. The receptor source for this set is a man aged 18 to 30 in good health. Each CDR3 is given with its conserved first and last residue. The D gene is left open where the match is weak. Where a row states a size, it is once, few, many or the class of an expanded clone; other rows omit it.

. | TRBJ2-3 | TRBV9 | . | TGTGCCAGCAGCGTAGCGGCGATTGATACGCAGTATTTT | CASSVAAIDTQYF
TRBD2 | TRBJ2-5 | TRBV2 | . | TGTGCCAGCAGTGGACTAGCGGGTCAAGAGACCCAGTACTTC | CASSGLAGQETQYF
TRBD1 | TRBJ1-2 | TRBV13 | . | TGTGCCAGCAGCAGAGACAGGGGCTATGGCTACACCTTC | CASSRDRGYGYTF
. | TRBJ1-2 | TRBV3-1/TRBV3-2 | few | TGTGCCAGCAGACCTGCGAGTGGCGGCTACACCTTC | CASRPASGGYTF
. | TRBJ1-4 | TRBV5-5 | . | TGTGCCAGCAGCTTGGACAGCACTGAAAAACTGTTTTTT | CASSLDSTEKLFF
. | TRBJ1-1 | TRBV5-1 | . | TGCGCCAGCAGCTTAATCGGTGCGGGCAGAAAGAACACTGAAGCTTTCTTT | CASSLIGAGRKNTEAFF
TRBD1 | TRBJ1-6 | TRBV27 | . | TGTGCCAGCAGCTACAGGGGTGATTCACCCCTCCACTTT | CASSYRGDSPLHF
. | TRBJ1-1 | TRBV6-5 | . | TGTGCCAGCAGGGATCGGGGCGTGGACACTGAAGCTTTCTTT | CASRDRGVDTEAFF
. | TRBJ1-4 | TRBV5-4 | . | TGTGCCAGCAGCTCATACAGGGAAAGTAATGAAAAACTGTTTTTT | CASSSYRESNEKLFF
TRBD1 | TRBJ1-4 | TRBV6-2/TRBV6-3 | . | TGTGCCAGCAGTTACTCGAAGACAGGGTCAGGGGAAAAACTGTTTTTT | CASSYSKTGSGEKLFF
TRBD1 | TRBJ1-4 | TRBV5-1 | . | TGCGCCAGCAGCTTGAGTAGGGGGCAGGGTGAAAAACTGTTTTTT | CASSLSRGQGEKLFF